This entry concerns a single TCR beta chain. Its antigen is undetermined. At survey level, the immunoSEQ assay was run in its v3.0 version. Libraries were prepared by immunoSEQ multiplex PCR; TCRdb keeps only in-frame clonotypes and omits some of them. This sample has about 6,000 clones; about 77% occur once, and the top ten carry about 9.4%. These data are taken from a study of long-term antiretroviral therapy in people with HIV. Study results and caveats: Therapy changes, viral resistance and ART adherence were not documented in the available data. Relative to control repertoires, HIV repertoires exhibited narrower CDR3 length ranges. Within the repertoire, clones expanded before ART were dominant at all time points. Transplant-donor-level diversity was not reached after ART, though diversity increased.

CDR1 MGHRA and CDR2 YSYEKL come from the germline V gene. V was shortened by 3 bases and J by 7 bases, with 22 bases between the two germline ends. The CDR3 is made up of 17 amino acids. The sequence derives from a man in his forties or fifties with HIV. Source: unsorted PBMCs, taken 1.8 years before starting antiretroviral therapy. The V and J genes are TRBV4-1 and TRBJ1-5; TRBD1 might be the D (6 bases). The CDR3 region has the DNA TGCGCCAGCAGCCATCCACCCAAGGGGGACCAGGGGCAGCCCCAGCATTTT. It yields the protein CASSHPPKGDQGQPQHF.